This T cell receptor (beta chain) was sequenced for a study of blood T cells in healthy people across ages. Study outcomes and limitations: For the donors, CMV status was unknown and possibly confounded expanded clonotype changes.

This CDR3 contains 12 residues. In germline, CDR1 is DFQATT, CDR2 SNEGSKA (reference sequence). The V and J ends lost 6 bases and 6 bases, in that order; junction bases with no gene match: 5. About this clonotype itself: No antigen is known for it.

Together with a sample-barcoded 5' primer, a J-beta primer mix was included in a second PCR lasting about 7 to 11 cycles. A single record per CDR3 protein comes from TCRdb applying MiXCR to the 5' RACE reads. The data hold 550,000 to 700,000 distinct CDR3 sequences, with 27% observed a single time. The gene calls are TRBV20-1 and TRBJ2-1, with 7 bases matching TRBD2. Sequences were obtained from blood. The receptor was isolated from a woman aged 70-85 years in good health. The CDR3 loop reads CSAERGTNEQFF. DNA for the CDR3: TGCAGTGCGGAGCGGGGAACCAATGAGCAGTTCTTC.